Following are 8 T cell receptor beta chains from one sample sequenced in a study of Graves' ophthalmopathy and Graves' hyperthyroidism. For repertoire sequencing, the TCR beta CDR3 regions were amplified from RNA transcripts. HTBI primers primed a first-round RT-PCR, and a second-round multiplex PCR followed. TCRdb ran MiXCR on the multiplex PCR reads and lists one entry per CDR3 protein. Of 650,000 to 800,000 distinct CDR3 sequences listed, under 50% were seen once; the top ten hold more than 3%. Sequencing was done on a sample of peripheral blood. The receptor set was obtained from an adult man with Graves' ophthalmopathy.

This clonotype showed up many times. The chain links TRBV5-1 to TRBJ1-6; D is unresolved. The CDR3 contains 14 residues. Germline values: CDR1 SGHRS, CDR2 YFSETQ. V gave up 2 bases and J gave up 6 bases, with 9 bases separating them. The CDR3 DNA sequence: TGCGCCAGCAGCTTAATGGGTTCTAATTCACCCCTCCACTTT. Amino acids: CASSLMGSNSPLHF.

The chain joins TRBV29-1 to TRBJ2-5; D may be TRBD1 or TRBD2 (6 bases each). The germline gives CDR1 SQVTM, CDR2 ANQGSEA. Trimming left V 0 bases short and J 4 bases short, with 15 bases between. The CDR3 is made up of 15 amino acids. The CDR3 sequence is CSVEDPGAGGETQYF. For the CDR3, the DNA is TGCAGCGTTGAAGATCCGGGGGCAGGAGGAGAGACCCAGTACTTC.

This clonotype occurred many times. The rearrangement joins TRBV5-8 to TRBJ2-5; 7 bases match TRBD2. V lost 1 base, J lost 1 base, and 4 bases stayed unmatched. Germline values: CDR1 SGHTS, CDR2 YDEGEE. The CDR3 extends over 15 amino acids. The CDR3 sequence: CASSLSSGPQETQYF. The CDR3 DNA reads TGTGCCAGCAGCTTGTCTAGCGGACCCCAAGAGACCCAGTACTTC.

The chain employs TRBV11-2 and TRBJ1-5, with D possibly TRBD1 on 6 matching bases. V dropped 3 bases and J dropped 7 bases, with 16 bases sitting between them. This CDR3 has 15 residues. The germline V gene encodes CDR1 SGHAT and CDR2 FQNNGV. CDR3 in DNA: TGTGCCAGCAGCTTGGTTCAGGGGATGGGGCAGCCCCAGCATTTT. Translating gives CASSLVQGMGQPQHF.

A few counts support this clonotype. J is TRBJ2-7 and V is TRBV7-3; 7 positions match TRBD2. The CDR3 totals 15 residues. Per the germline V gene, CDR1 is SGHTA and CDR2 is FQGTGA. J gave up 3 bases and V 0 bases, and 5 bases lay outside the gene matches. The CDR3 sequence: CASSLTGGGYYEQYF. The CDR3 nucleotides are TGTGCCAGCAGCTTAACTGGCGGGGGTTACTACGAGCAGTACTTC.

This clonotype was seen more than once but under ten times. The CDR3 sequence: CASSQDPVYEQYF. In DNA form, the CDR3 reads TGTGCCAGCAGCCAAGATCCGGTCTACGAGCAGTACTTC. The rearrangement links TRBV5-4 to TRBJ2-7; no definite D call. This CDR3 contains 13 residues. Germline-derived CDR1 and CDR2 are SGHNT and YYREEE (reference sequence). The V and J ends lost 4 bases and 3 bases respectively, with 11 bases between them. Full variable domain (rest looked up from reference TRBV5-4 and TRBJ2-7): ETGVTQSPTHLIKTRGQQVTLRCSSQSGHNTVSWYQQALGQGPQFIFQYYREEENGRGNFPPRFSGLQFPNYSSELNVNALELDDSALYLCASSQDPVYEQYFGPGTRLTVT.

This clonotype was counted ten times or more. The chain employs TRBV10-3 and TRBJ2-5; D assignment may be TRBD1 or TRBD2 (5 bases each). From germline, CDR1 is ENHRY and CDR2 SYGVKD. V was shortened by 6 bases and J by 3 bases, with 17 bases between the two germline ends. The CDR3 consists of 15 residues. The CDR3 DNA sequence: TGTGCCATCAGCCTAACCAGGGACGGGGAAGAGACCCAGTACTTC. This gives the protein CAISLTRDGEETQYF.

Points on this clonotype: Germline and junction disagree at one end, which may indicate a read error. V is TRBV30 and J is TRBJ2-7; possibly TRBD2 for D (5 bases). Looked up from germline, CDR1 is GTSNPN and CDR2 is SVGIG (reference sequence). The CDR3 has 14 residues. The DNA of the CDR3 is TGTGCCTGGAGTGTAGGAGTGGGAGAGGACGAGCTGTACTTC. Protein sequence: CAWSVGVGEDELYF.